A single sample gave rise to the 5 T cell receptor beta chains below, sequenced in a study of shared clonotypes between healthy human individuals. TCRdb's copy holds only in-frame clones and misses some; the assay was immunoSEQ multiplex PCR. This table has over 1.5 million clones, around 98% appearing once. Sequencing input: naive CD4+ T cells sorted from blood. Subset in this sample: CD45RA+ positively selected. All receptors come from a man aged 25-45 years in good health.

This clone was counted once. This sequence joins TRBV7-9 and TRBJ2-1, with D uncertain. Germline assignment: CDR1 SEHNR and CDR2 FQNEAQ (reference sequence). The CDR3 is made up of 13 amino acids. Trimming took off 4 bases at V and 2 bases at J, with 6 bases between the two ends. CDR3 in amino acids: CASSSRTYNEQFF. The DNA of the CDR3 is TGTGCCAGCAGCTCCAGAACCTACAATGAGCAGTTCTTC.

This sequence joins TRBV7-3 and TRBJ1-4, with D uncertain. V lost 6 bases and J 5 bases, leaving 10 bases between the germline ends. The CDR3 runs 13 residues. Germline V gives CDR1 SGHTA, CDR2 FQGTGA. CDR3 in DNA: TGTGCCAGCAGTGAACAGCCAAATGAAAAACTGTTTTTT. As protein: CASSEQPNEKLFF.

The chain joins TRBV5-5 to TRBJ2-1, with 11 bases matching TRBD1. Germline lookup yields CDR1 SGHKS and CDR2 YYEKEE (reference sequence). This CDR3 comprises 18 residues. Trimming removed 0 bases from V and 7 bases from J; junction bases left unmatched: 12. The CDR3, as DNA: TGTGCCAGCAGCTTGGCTCTCCCCCTTAGGGACAGGGGGAATGAGCAGTTCTTC. Translation: CASSLALPLRDRGNEQFF.

The chain couples TRBV19 to TRBJ2-3, with D perhaps TRBD2 (5 bases). The V gene lost 7 bases and the J gene lost 0 bases, with 8 bases spanning the gap. Germline loops: CDR1 LNHDA, CDR2 SQIVND (reference sequence). This CDR3 comprises 13 residues. The CDR3 region is CASTKRSTDTQYF. The CDR3 DNA is TGTGCCAGTACCAAGCGGAGCACAGATACGCAGTATTTT.

V gene TRBV29-1 combines with J gene TRBJ2-1; TRBD2 is a possible D gene (5 bases). Germline-derived CDR1 and CDR2 are SQVTM and ANQGSEA. Trimming removed 2 bases from V and 9 bases from J, with 20 bases in between. This CDR3 has 15 residues. The CDR3 DNA reads as TGCAGCGTTGAACGCCCCCTCGGTCTAGCAGCTGAGCAGTTCTTC. Translation: CSVERPLGLAAEQFF.